The sequence of this TCR beta chain was determined in a study of blood T cell repertoires in COVID-19. Germline-derived CDR1 and CDR2 are LNHDA and SQIVND (reference sequence). CDR3 length equals 15 residues. Trimming at V came to 7 bases and at J to 7 bases, leaving 10 bases not matched to a gene. Repertoires were generated with immunoSEQ multiplex PCR, while TCRdb's copy carries only in-frame clones and drops some. The data hold 200,000 to 300,000 clones, with 86% observed a single time. The sequenced sample consisted of peripheral blood. The receptor was derived from a man aged 30 to 39 with active or convalescent COVID-19. The V gene is TRBV19, the J gene TRBJ1-3; 10 bases align to TRBD1. CDR3 sequence reads: CASNRPDRGLNTIYF. Here the CDR3 DNA reads TGTGCCAGTAATCGGCCCGACAGGGGGCTTAACACCATATATTTT.